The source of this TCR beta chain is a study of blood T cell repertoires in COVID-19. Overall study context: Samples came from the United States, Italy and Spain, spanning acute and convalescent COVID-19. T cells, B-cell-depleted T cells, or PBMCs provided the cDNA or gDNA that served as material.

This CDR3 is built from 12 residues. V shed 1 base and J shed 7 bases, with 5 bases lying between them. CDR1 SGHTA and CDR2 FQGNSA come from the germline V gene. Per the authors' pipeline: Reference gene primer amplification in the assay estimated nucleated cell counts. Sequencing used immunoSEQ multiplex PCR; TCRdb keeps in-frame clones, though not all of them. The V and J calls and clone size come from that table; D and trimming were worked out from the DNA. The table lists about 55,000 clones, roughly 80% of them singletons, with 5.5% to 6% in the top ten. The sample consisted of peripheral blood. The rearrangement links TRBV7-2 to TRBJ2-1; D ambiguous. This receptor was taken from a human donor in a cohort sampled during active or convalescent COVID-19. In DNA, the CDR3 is TGTGCCAGCAGCTTAGTATCGAATGAGCAGTTCTTC. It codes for CASSLVSNEQFF.